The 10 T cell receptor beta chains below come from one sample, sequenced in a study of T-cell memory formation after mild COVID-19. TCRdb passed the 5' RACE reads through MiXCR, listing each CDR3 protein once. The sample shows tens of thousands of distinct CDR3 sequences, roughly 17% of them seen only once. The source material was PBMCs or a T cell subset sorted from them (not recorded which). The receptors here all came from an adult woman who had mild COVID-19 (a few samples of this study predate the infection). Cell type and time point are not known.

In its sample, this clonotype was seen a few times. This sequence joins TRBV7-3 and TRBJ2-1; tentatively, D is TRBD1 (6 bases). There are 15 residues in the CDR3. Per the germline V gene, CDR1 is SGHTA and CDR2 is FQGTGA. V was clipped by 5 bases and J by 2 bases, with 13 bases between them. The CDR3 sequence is CASSEGVAAYNEQFF. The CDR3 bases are TGTGCCAGCAGCGAGGGGGTGGCGGCCTACAATGAGCAGTTCTTC.

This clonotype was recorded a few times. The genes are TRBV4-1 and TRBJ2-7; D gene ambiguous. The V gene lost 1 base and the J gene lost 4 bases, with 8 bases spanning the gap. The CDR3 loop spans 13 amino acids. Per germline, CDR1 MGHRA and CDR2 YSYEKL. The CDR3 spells CASSQAGSYEQYF. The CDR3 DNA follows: TGCGCCAGCAGCCAAGCCGGCAGTTACGAGCAGTACTTC.

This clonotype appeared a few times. The CDR3 sequence: CAWSVSGGGKLFF. CDR3 DNA: TGTGCCTGGAGTGTCTCGGGGGGCGGAAAACTGTTTTTT. The gene calls are TRBV30 and TRBJ1-4, with a possible D match to TRBD1 (6 bases). This CDR3 is built from 13 residues. The V end was cut by 0 bases, the J end by 10 bases, with 12 bases between. Per germline, CDR1 GTSNPN and CDR2 SVGIG (reference sequence). Together with reference TRBV30 and TRBJ1-4, the CDR3 gives the full variable domain: SQTIHQWPATLVQPVGSPLSLECTVEGTSNPNLYWYRQAAGRGLQLLFYSVGIGQISSEVPQNLSASRPQDRQFILSSKKLLLSDSGFYLCAWSVSGGGKLFFGSGTQLSVL.

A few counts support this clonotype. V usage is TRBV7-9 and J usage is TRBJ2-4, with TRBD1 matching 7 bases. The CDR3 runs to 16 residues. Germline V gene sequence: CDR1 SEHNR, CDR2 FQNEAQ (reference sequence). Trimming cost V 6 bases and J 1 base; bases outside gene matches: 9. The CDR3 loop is CASSPTLTGAKNIQYF. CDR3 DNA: TGTGCCAGCAGTCCGACTCTGACAGGGGCCAAAAACATTCAGTACTTC.

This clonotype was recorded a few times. The CDR3 coding sequence is TGTGCCAGCAGCATCCGGGACACGCGGTCTGAGCAGTACTTC. It encodes CASSIRDTRSEQYF. The rearrangement links TRBV9 to TRBJ2-7; perhaps TRBD1 as D (6 bases). The V gene's germline CDR1 is SGDLS and CDR2 YYNGEE. This CDR3 has 14 amino acids. V lost 4 bases to trimming and J lost 7 bases, with 18 bases between them. Together with reference TRBV9 and TRBJ2-7, the CDR3 gives the full variable domain: DSGVTQTPKHLITATGQRVTLRCSPRSGDLSVYWYQQSLDQGLQFLIQYYNGEERAKGNILERFSAQQFPDLHSELNLSSLELGDSALYFCASSIRDTRSEQYFGPGTRLTVT.

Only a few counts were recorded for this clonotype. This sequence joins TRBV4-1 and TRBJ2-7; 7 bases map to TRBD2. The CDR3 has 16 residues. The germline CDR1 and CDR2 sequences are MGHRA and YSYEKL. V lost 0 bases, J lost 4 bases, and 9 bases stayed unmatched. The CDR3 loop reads CASSQETGQGGYEQYF. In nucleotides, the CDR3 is TGCGCCAGCAGCCAAGAAACTGGGCAGGGAGGGTACGAGCAGTACTTC.

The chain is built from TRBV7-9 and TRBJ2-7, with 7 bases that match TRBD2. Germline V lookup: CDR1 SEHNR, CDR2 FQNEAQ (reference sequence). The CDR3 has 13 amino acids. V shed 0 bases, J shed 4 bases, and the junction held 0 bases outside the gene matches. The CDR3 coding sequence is TGTGCCAGCAGCTTAGCCGGGAGGTACGAGCAGTACTTC. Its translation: CASSLAGRYEQYF.

This chain's CDR3 is CASSQQQGNYGYTF. The CDR3 nucleotides are TGCGCCAGCAGCCAACAACAGGGGAACTATGGCTACACCTTC. The genes are TRBV4-3 and TRBJ1-2, with TRBD1 matching 7 bases. The junction had 2 bases not matched to a gene; V was cut back by 2 bases and J by 2 bases. Germline values: CDR1 LGHNA, CDR2 YSLEER. This CDR3 contains 14 residues.

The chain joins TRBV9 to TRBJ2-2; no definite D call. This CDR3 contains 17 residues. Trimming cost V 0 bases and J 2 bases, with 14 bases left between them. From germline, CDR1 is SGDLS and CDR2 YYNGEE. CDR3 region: CASSVDLADGNTGELFF. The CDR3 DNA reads TGTGCCAGCAGCGTAGATTTGGCGGACGGAAACACCGGGGAGCTGTTTTTT.

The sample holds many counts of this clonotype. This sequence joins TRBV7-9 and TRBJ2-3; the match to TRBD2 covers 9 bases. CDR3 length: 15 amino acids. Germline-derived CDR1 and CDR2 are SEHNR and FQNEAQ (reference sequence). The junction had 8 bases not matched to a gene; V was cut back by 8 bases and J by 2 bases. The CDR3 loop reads CASGPIAGVTDTQYF. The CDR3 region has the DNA TGTGCCAGCGGACCTATAGCGGGAGTCACAGATACGCAGTATTTT.